This record looks at one T cell receptor beta chain sequence and its context. Its target is not known. These data originate in a study of PD-1 blockade in classical Hodgkin lymphoma. The study's findings and limits: A significant rise in TCR diversity by C4D1 was seen for CD4+ but not CD8+ cells.

Method: immunoSEQ multiplex PCR; TCRdb's copy keeps in-frame clones and lacks some. The sample contains about 11,000 clones, 60% to 80% of which appear only once. As for time point: cycle 4 day 1 (C4D1), after 6 weeks of nivolumab. Every patient relapsed after autologous stem cell transplantation, and brentuximab vedotin exposure varied. Researchers report purifying CD4+ T cells from thawed PBMCs by magnetic negative selection. Germline CDR1 is SGHAT and CDR2 is FQNNGV. V shed 3 bases and J shed 5 bases, with 14 bases lying between them. This CDR3 region has 15 residues. Material: CD4+ T cells from blood, obtained before the fourth cycle of nivolumab. The sequence was obtained from a human donor with classical Hodgkin lymphoma. The chain recombines TRBV11-2 with TRBJ2-1, with unresolved D. The DNA of the CDR3 is TGTGCCAGCAGCTTGAACCCTTTCTCGGACAATGAGCAGTTCTTC. The encoded protein is CASSLNPFSDNEQFF.